This section outlines one T cell receptor (beta chain) sequence together with its context. Researchers took RNA transcripts and amplified the TCR beta CDR3 regions from them. Primed by the HTBI set, a first-round RT-PCR was run on the TCR CDR3. Each CDR3 protein is one row after TCRdb ran MiXCR on the multiplex PCR reads. The data contain 95,000 to 100,000 distinct CDR3 sequences, about half of them singletons. Together with thyroid ultrasound, orbital computed tomography, serum thyroxine and TRAb, clinical symptoms were used for diagnoses. This sample was included in a study of T cells in Graves' hyperthyroidism and ophthalmopathy. V gave up 4 bases and J gave up 2 bases, with 13 bases separating them. Per the germline V gene, CDR1 is SGHTA and CDR2 is FQGNSA. This CDR3 is built from 15 residues.

Input material: blood. The gene calls are TRBV7-2 and TRBJ2-3; D is possibly TRBD1 (5 bases). This clonotype was sampled from a woman in her thirties or forties with Graves' hyperthyroidism. The CDR3 region is CASSSPGAPTDTQYF. DNA of the CDR3: TGTGCCAGCAGCTCCCCTGGGGCCCCCACAGATACGCAGTATTTT.